The rows below give T cell receptor beta chains drawn from one sample of a study of blood T cell repertoires in COVID-19. Clones were read by immunoSEQ multiplex PCR, and TCRdb kept only the in-frame ones, dropping some. The sample holds a few hundred thousand clones, approximately 82% seen once. Specimen: peripheral blood. The origin of the receptors is a man aged 60 to 75 who had recovered from COVID-19. Both conserved end residues are part of each CDR3. D genes are given only for firm matches. Some rows mark clone size as missing; the rest say once, few, many or name a class of expanded clone.

TRBV19,NA,few,TRBJ1-3,TGTGCCAGTAGTACTACTGCCCGCTCTGGAAACACCATATATTTT,CASSTTARSGNTIYF
TRBV7-9,TRBD1,NA,TRBJ2-5,TGTGCCAGCAGCCGGGACAGATTCGAGACCCAGTACTTC,CASSRDRFETQYF
TRBV20-1,NA,NA,TRBJ1-2,TGCAGTACAGGGTTAGATGGCTACACCTTC,CSTGLDGYTF
TRBV27,TRBD1,few,TRBJ2-7,TGTGCCAGCAGTTTGAGGGGGCTCGGGGCCGAGCAGTACTTC,CASSLRGLGAEQYF
TRBV19,NA,NA,TRBJ2-3,TGTGCCAGTAGTATTGGGAGCAACGCAGATACGCAGTATTTT,CASSIGSNADTQYF
TRBV10-2,TRBD2,NA,TRBJ2-7,TGCGCCAGCAGAGCGGGAGGTGTCTACGAGCAGTACTTC,CASRAGGVYEQYF
TRBV19,TRBD2,NA,TRBJ2-2,TGTGCCAGTAGTATAGATCGACTAGCAGTCACCGGGGAGCTGTTTTTT,CASSIDRLAVTGELFF
TRBV18,NA,few,TRBJ2-1,TGTGCCAGCTCACCCCAGGCAGGTTACAATGAGCAGTTCTTC,CASSPQAGYNEQFF
TRBV3-1/TRBV3-2,TRBD2,NA,TRBJ2-2,TGTGCCAGCAGCCTTAAAGCGGGAGTGGGAGCTGGGGAGCTGTTTTTT,CASSLKAGVGAGELFF
TRBV24-1,TRBD2,NA,TRBJ2-1,TGTGCCACCAGCCAAGCTCTAGCGGGAGGTAAGAATGAGCAGTTCTTC,CATSQALAGGKNEQFF
TRBV9,NA,NA,TRBJ2-3,TGTGCCAGCAGCCACCTAGCGAGTGGAACAGATACGCAGTATTTT,CASSHLASGTDTQYF
TRBV3-1/TRBV3-2,TRBD2,NA,TRBJ2-1,TGTGCCAGCAGCCAACTGGTTTGGGACGGGGGGGACGACAATGAGCAGTTCTTC,CASSQLVWDGGDDNEQFF
TRBV24-1,NA,NA,TRBJ2-1,TGTGCCACCAGTGATCCCCCCCTCGGGGGATCCTACAATGAGCAGTTCTTC,CATSDPPLGGSYNEQFF
TRBV18,NA,once,TRBJ1-2,TGTGCCAGCTCACCGGCGGGTAACTATGGCTACACCTTC,CASSPAGNYGYTF